This T cell receptor (beta chain) was profiled in a study of T cells in Graves' hyperthyroidism and ophthalmopathy. The CDR3 loop spans 13 amino acids. Trimming left V 3 bases short and J 5 bases short, with 10 bases between. RNA transcripts served as the template for amplifying TCR beta CDR3 regions. The TCR CDR3 first-round RT-PCR relied on the HTBI primer set. Each CDR3 protein is one row after TCRdb ran MiXCR on the multiplex PCR reads. Of around 300,000 distinct CDR3 sequences listed, roughly 18% were seen once; the top ten hold about 40%. The sample holds a few counts of this clonotype. Its specificity is unknown. Study results and caveats: Most thyroid clonotypes with frequency above 0.001 were detected in blood.

V gene TRBV12-3 or TRBV12-4 combines with J gene TRBJ2-5; D remains unclear. The sequencing input was blood. The TCR sequence derives from a man aged 45-60 years with Graves' ophthalmopathy. In nucleotides, the CDR3 is TGTGCCAGCAGTTTCGGAATTTCCGAGACCCAGTACTTC. This codes for CASSFGISETQYF.